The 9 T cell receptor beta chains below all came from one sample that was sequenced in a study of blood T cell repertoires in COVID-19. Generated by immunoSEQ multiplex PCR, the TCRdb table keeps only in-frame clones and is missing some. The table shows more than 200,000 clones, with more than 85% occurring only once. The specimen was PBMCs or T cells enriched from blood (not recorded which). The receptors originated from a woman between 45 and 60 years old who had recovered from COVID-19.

The DNA of the CDR3 is TGTGCCAGAAGCTTGGGGACTAGCGGGAGGGAAGAGACCCAGTACTTC. Amino acids: CARSLGTSGREETQYF. The chain combines TRBV5-3 with TRBJ2-5, with TRBD2 matching over 15 bases. TRBV5-3 is an ORF; its function is uncertain. V lost 0 bases, J lost 3 bases, and 0 bases stayed unmatched. This CDR3 spans 16 amino acids.

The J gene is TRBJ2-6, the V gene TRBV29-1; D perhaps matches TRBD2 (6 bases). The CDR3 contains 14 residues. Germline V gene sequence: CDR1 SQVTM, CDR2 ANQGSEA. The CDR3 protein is CTVLGGTGANVLTF. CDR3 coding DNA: TGCACCGTGTTAGGAGGGACTGGGGCCAACGTCCTGACTTTC.

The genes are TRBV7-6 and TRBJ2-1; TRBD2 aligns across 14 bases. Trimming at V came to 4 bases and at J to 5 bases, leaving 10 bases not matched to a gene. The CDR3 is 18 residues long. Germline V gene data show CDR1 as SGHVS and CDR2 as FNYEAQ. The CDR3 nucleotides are TGTGCCAGCAGCTCCTCTCGACTAGCGGGAGGGCCCCACAATGAGCAGTTCTTC. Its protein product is CASSSSRLAGGPHNEQFF.

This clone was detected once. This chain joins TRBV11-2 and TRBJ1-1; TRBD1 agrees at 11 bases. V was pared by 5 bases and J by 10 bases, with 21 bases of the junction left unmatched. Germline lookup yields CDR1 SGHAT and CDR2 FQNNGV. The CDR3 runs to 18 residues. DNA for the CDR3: TGTGCCAGCAGCCTCCGGTCCGCTCCGGGACAGGGGGAAGTTCGAGCTTTCTTT. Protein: CASSLRSAPGQGEVRAFF. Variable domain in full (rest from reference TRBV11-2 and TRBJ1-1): EAGVAQSPRYKIIEKRQSVAFWCNPISGHATLYWYQQILGQGPKLLIQFQNNGVVDDSQLPKDRFSAERLKGVDSTLKIQPAKLEDSAVYLCASSLRSAPGQGEVRAFFGQGTRLTVV.

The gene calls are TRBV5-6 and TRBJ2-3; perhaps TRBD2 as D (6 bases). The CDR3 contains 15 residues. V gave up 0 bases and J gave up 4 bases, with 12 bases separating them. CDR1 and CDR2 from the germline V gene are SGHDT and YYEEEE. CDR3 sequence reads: CASSLAGEGPDTQYF. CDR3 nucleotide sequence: TGTGCCAGCAGCTTGGCGGGAGAAGGTCCAGATACGCAGTATTTT.

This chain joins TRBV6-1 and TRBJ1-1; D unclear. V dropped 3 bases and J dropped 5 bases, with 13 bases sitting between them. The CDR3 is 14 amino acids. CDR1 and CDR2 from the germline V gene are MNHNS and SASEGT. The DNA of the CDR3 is TGTGCCAGCAGTGATCGGGAAGGGAGGACTGAAGCTTTCTTT. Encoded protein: CASSDREGRTEAFF.

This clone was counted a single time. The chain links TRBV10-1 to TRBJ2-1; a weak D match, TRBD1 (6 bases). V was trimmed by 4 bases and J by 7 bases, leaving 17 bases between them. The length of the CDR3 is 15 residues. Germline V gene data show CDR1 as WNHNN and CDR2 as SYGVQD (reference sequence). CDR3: CASSGSLGGRNEQFF. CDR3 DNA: TGCGCCAGCAGTGGGTCTTTAGGGGGACGGAATGAGCAGTTCTTC.

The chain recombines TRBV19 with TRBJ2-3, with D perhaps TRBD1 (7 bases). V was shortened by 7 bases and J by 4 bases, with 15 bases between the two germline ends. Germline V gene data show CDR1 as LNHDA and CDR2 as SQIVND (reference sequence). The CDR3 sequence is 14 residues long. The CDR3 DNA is TGTGCCAGTAAGGGCAGGGGGGCTTCAGATACGCAGTATTTT. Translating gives CASKGRGASDTQYF.

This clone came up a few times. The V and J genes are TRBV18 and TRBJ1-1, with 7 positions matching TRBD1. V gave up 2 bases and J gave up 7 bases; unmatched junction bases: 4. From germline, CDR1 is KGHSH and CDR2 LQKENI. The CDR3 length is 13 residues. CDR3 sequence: CASSPLTGYEAFF. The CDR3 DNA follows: TGTGCCAGCTCACCATTGACAGGGTATGAAGCTTTCTTT.